These 7 T cell receptor beta chains were all obtained from the same sample, sequenced in a study of regulatory T cells in long-lasting Graves disease (TCRdb year 2021). Sample time point, as interpreted from the label and publication: newly diagnosed GD, antithyroid drugs for less than 3 months. For both TCR sequencing and RNA sequencing, RNA was extracted from PBMCs using TRIzol. Library prep was done by multiplex PCR. TCRdb names Illumina HiSeq 4000 as the instrument used. iRepertoire HTBI primers and Arm-PCR amplification of CDR3 regions were used to construct TCR beta libraries. Using fastp trimming at Q25 and MiXCR clonotype assembly, TCRdb reanalyzed the public sequencing data and kept in-frame beta chains. Rows with one shared CDR3 protein collapse into an entry with the most common genes and DNA. The sample yields 300,000 to 400,000 distinct CDR3 sequences; over 15% were counted once. The ten largest clones take up 25% to 30% of the sample.

The same specimen was also included in a second study, on T cells in Graves' hyperthyroidism and ophthalmopathy.

Source: peripheral blood mononuclear cells (PBMCs), taken at new diagnosis, from a patient treated with antithyroid drugs. The receptors stem from a man aged 40-49 years with Graves disease. Donor details come from another sample of the same person, matched by shared clones.

The CDR3 DNA reads TGTGCCAGCAGTTTAGTTCCAGCGGGGGTTGGCGAGCAGTACTTC. This translates into CASSLVPAGVGEQYF. The J gene is TRBJ2-7, the V gene TRBV12-3 or TRBV12-4; 8 bases are shared with TRBD2. J lost 6 bases, V lost 1 base, and 8 bases had no gene match. CDR3 length: 15 residues.

The CDR3 nucleotides are TGTGCCAGCAGTGAAACGAGACCGAACATTCAGTACTTC. Translated, it gives CASSETRPNIQYF. This chain joins TRBV2 and TRBJ2-4; no reliable D call. CDR3 size: 13 residues. The V end lost 2 bases, the J end lost 7 bases, and 9 bases lay between the germline ends. Germline V gives CDR1 SNHLY, CDR2 FYNNEI.

This clonotype was seen a handful of times. The chain joins TRBV2 to TRBJ2-7, with 7 nucleotides matching TRBD2. The CDR3 has 14 residues. Germline-derived CDR1 and CDR2 are SNHLY and FYNNEI. The junction had 8 bases not matched to a gene; V was cut back by 7 bases and J by 2 bases. DNA for the CDR3: TGTGCCAGCAACCTTGGGGGGGGGGCCTACGAGCAGTACTTC. This gives the protein CASNLGGGAYEQYF.

This clonotype was recorded at least ten times. This rearrangement joins TRBV18 to TRBJ1-1, with 12 positions matching TRBD1. The CDR3 has 16 amino acids. CDR1 is KGHSH, CDR2 LQKENI, per germline. J gave up 2 bases and V 4 bases, and 5 bases lay outside the gene matches. The CDR3, as DNA: TGTGCCAGCTCACAGGGACAGGGGGCGTATAACACTGAAGCTTTCTTT. Translating gives CASSQGQGAYNTEAFF.

This clonotype was picked up many times. This chain links TRBV5-1 with TRBJ2-3; TRBD2 matches at 8 bases. V dropped 0 bases and J dropped 1; count of bases not matched to a gene: 4. Germline V lookup: CDR1 SGHRS, CDR2 YFSETQ. There are 16 residues in the CDR3. CDR3 region: CASSLGTSFGTDTQYF. CDR3 nucleotide sequence: TGCGCCAGCAGCTTGGGGACTAGCTTTGGCACAGATACGCAGTATTTT.

This clonotype was seen many times. The CDR3: CASSSGDTGGAEAFF. DNA of the CDR3: TGCGCCAGCAGCTCTGGAGACACCGGGGGAGCTGAAGCTTTCTTT. This chain joins TRBV5-1 and TRBJ1-1; D possibly corresponds to TRBD1 (5 bases). This CDR3 is built from 15 residues. Germline CDR1 and CDR2: SGHRS and YFSETQ. V lost 3 bases, J lost 6 bases, and 18 bases lay in between.

This clonotype was recorded only once. The V call is TRBV4-1, the J call TRBJ1-4; tentatively, D is TRBD1 (6 bases). This CDR3 is built from 15 residues. The V and J ends lost 0 bases and 5 bases respectively, with 10 bases between them. Germline CDR1 MGHRA, CDR2 YSYEKL. The chain's CDR3 is CASSQERQGNEKLFF. The CDR3 DNA reads TGCGCCAGCAGCCAAGAGCGGCAGGGGAATGAAAAACTGTTTTTT.